The 15 T cell receptor beta chains below all came from one sample that was sequenced in a study of radiotherapy plus CTLA-4 blockade in lung cancer. This table comes from immunoSEQ multiplex PCR, and its TCRdb copy is limited to in-frame clones, with some not included. The sample lists around 100,000 clones; approximately 80% were seen once. The input for sequencing was peripheral blood, taken from a patient treated with radiotherapy plus ipilimumab. The receptor source for this set is a human donor with non-small cell lung cancer that progressed on radiotherapy plus ipilimumab. Some clones in this sample may be carry-over from other donors' samples.

The chain has TRBV10-3 and TRBJ2-7; 7 positions agree with TRBD1. CDR3 size: 15 residues. V trimming: 5 bases; J trimming: 1 base; junction bases outside the gene matches: 8. From germline, CDR1 is ENHRY and CDR2 SYGVKD. As DNA, the CDR3 is TGTGCCATCAGTCTTCCGGGACAGAGTTCCTACGAGCAGTACTTC. This gives the protein CAISLPGQSSYEQYF.

V is TRBV6-6 and J is TRBJ2-7; possible D gene TRBD1, 6 bases. The CDR3 length is 14 residues. Trimming removed 7 bases at V and 6 bases at J, with 19 bases between. CDR1 is MNHNY, CDR2 SVGAGI, per germline (reference sequence). The CDR3 coding sequence is TGTGCCAGCAACCCCTTACAGGGCGGTTCCGAGCAGTACTTC. It is translated as CASNPLQGGSEQYF.

The chain recombines TRBV13 with TRBJ2-7; TRBD2 might be the D (6 bases). CDR1 is PRHDT and CDR2 is FYEKMQ in the germline V gene (reference sequence). Trimming shortened V by 3 bases and J by 3 bases, and 12 bases separated the two germline ends. The CDR3 spans 14 residues. The CDR3 here is CASSFIGGGYEQYF. For the CDR3, the DNA is TGTGCCAGCAGCTTTATCGGGGGAGGCTACGAGCAGTACTTC.

The chain employs TRBV27 and TRBJ1-1, with D perhaps TRBD1 (6 bases). Deletions cut 7 bases from V and 3 bases from J, with 15 bases between. Germline loops: CDR1 MNHEY, CDR2 SMNVEV (reference sequence). The CDR3 is 14 amino acids. CDR3 DNA sequence: TGTGCCAGCAAAAACAGGGAGTGGTACACTGAAGCTTTCTTT. It specifies CASKNREWYTEAFF.

This chain connects TRBV9 to TRBJ2-6; D ambiguous. CDR3 length: 14 amino acids. The ends were cut back, 0 bases at V and 4 bases at J, with 5 bases in the middle. Per germline, CDR1 SGDLS and CDR2 YYNGEE. CDR3 nucleotide sequence: TGTGCCAGCAGCGTAGGGTCCGGGGCCAACGTCCTGACTTTC. It yields the protein CASSVGSGANVLTF.

V gene TRBV5-1 combines with J gene TRBJ1-2, with D unclear. The length of the CDR3 is 14 residues. Germline V CDR1 and CDR2: SGHRS, YFSETQ. The ends were cut back, 1 base at V and 0 bases at J, with 7 bases in the middle. The CDR3 reads CASSLFASNYGYTF. The CDR3 region has the DNA TGCGCCAGCAGCTTGTTTGCATCTAACTATGGCTACACCTTC.

The J gene is TRBJ1-6, the V gene TRBV2, with TRBD1 matching over 8 bases. The trim removed 1 base at V and 16 bases at J, leaving 3 bases unmatched. The CDR3 runs to 12 residues. Per germline, CDR1 SNHLY and CDR2 FYNNEI. The CDR3 region has the DNA TGTGCCAGCAGTGAAGATGACAGGGGTCTCCACTTT. Translation: CASSEDDRGLHF. Filled out from reference TRBV2 and TRBJ1-6, the complete variable domain reads EPEVTQTPSHQVTQMGQEVILRCVPISNHLYFYWYRQILGQKVEFLVSFYNNEISEKSEIFDDQFSVERPDGSNFTLKIRSTKLEDSAMYFCASSEDDRGLHFGNGTRLTVT.

As DNA, the CDR3 is TGTGCCAGCAGTTTGTCCAGGGATCCCTACGAGCAGTACTTC. It codes for CASSLSRDPYEQYF. V is TRBV28 and J is TRBJ2-7, with D maybe TRBD1 (5 bases). CDR1 is MDHEN and CDR2 is SYDVKM in the germline V gene. V lost 3 bases and J lost 2, with 11 bases in between. The CDR3 runs 14 residues.

This clone is medium-sized (0.01 to 0.1%). The chain combines TRBV4-2 with TRBJ2-7; D remains ambiguous. The CDR3 has 13 amino acids. CDR1 and CDR2 from the germline V gene are LGHNA and YNFKEQ. Trimming cost V 0 bases and J 7 bases, with 10 bases left between them. The CDR3 protein is CASSQDMSREQYF. Written as DNA, the CDR3 is TGTGCCAGCAGCCAAGATATGTCAAGGGAGCAGTACTTC.

This chain links TRBV5-5 with TRBJ1-2; 7 nucleotides match TRBD1. The J segment lost 8 bases and the V segment lost 2 bases, leaving 9 bases of the junction unmatched. This CDR3 has 14 residues. Germline V gene data show CDR1 as SGHKS and CDR2 as YYEKEE (reference sequence). Here the CDR3 reads CASSFFPGTDGYTF. In DNA, the CDR3 is TGTGCCAGCAGCTTTTTTCCCGGGACAGACGGCTACACCTTC.

The CDR3 spells CASSADRGDGYTF. The DNA of the CDR3 is TGTGCCAGCAGCGCCGACAGGGGCGATGGCTACACCTTC. The chain is built from TRBV7-9 and TRBJ1-2; 8 bases map to TRBD1. The J segment lost 6 bases and the V segment lost 5 bases, leaving 5 bases of the junction unmatched. Germline V gene data show CDR1 as SEHNR and CDR2 as FQNEAQ (reference sequence). The CDR3 is made up of 13 amino acids.

V gene TRBV19 combines with J gene TRBJ2-6; no definite D call. Germline V gives CDR1 LNHDA, CDR2 SQIVND (reference sequence). The CDR3 covers 17 residues. V was pared by 3 bases and J by 0 bases, with 12 bases between. The CDR3 reads CASSMQGTNSGANVLTF. CDR3 nucleotides: TGTGCCAGTAGTATGCAAGGCACCAACTCTGGGGCCAACGTCCTGACTTTC.

The chain recombines TRBV10-3 with TRBJ2-3; the D gene is possibly TRBD2 (5 bases). Germline CDR1 reads ENHRY; CDR2 reads SYGVKD. The germline V and J ends were trimmed by 3 bases and 4 bases, with 17 bases remaining between them. This CDR3 has 16 residues. The CDR3 loop reads CAISDEGRRTSDTQYF. The CDR3 region has the DNA TGTGCCATCAGTGATGAGGGCAGAAGAACCTCAGATACGCAGTATTTT.

The chain is built from TRBV6-5 and TRBJ2-7; tentative D call: TRBD2 (6 bases). The CDR3 loop spans 15 amino acids. Germline CDR1 is MNHEY and CDR2 is SVGAGI. V lost 0 bases and J lost 0, with 9 bases in between. This CDR3 reads CASSYSFGGSYEQYF. DNA for the CDR3: TGTGCCAGCAGTTACTCGTTCGGGGGCTCCTACGAGCAGTACTTC.

This chain joins TRBV5-4 and TRBJ1-1, with a possible D match to TRBD1 (6 bases). Trimming removed 4 bases from V and 2 bases from J, with 9 bases in between. CDR3 length equals 13 residues. The V gene's germline CDR1 is SGHNT and CDR2 YYREEE (reference sequence). The CDR3 loop reads CASSPRGNTEAFF. The CDR3 coding sequence is TGTGCCAGCAGCCCCAGGGGAAACACTGAAGCTTTCTTT.